This T cell receptor beta chain was observed in a study of CD4 T cells in relation to SARS-CoV-2 and coronaviruses. About this clone: Antigen unknown.

Unexposed donor CD4+ T cells date from 2011-2018, before the COVID-19 pandemic. The cells were cultured for around ten days before CD4+ T cells were isolated. Method: immunoSEQ multiplex PCR; TCRdb's copy keeps in-frame clones and lacks some. The sample has 20,000 or so clones, just under 80% seen once. Study-wide points: Each donor contributed either pre-pandemic or post-infection samples, not both.

Per the germline V gene, CDR1 is KGHSH and CDR2 is LQKENI. V dropped 5 bases and J dropped 8 bases, with 13 bases sitting between them. This CDR3 has 13 residues. Sequencing was carried out using CD4+ T cells from PBMCs, cultured in vitro. The chain is built from TRBV18 and TRBJ1-5; a weak D match, TRBD1 (6 bases). This receptor was identified in a human donor in good health. The CDR3 reads CASSRGSTEPQHF. CDR3 DNA sequence: TGTGCCAGCTCAAGGGGGAGTACGGAGCCCCAGCATTTT.